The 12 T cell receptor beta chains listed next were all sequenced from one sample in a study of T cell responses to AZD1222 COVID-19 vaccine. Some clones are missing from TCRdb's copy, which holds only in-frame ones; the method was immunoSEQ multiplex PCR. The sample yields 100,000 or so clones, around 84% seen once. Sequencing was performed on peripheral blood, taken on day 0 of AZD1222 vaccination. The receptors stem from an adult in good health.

CDR3 region: CASSTSGGPNSPLHF. DNA for the CDR3: TGTGCCAGCAGCACCTCAGGGGGGCCTAATTCACCCCTCCACTTT. This chain joins TRBV7-2 and TRBJ1-6; 7 positions agree with TRBD1. The CDR3 contains 15 residues. Germline V CDR1 and CDR2: SGHTA, FQGNSA. V shed 5 bases, J shed 6 bases, and the junction held 7 bases outside the gene matches.

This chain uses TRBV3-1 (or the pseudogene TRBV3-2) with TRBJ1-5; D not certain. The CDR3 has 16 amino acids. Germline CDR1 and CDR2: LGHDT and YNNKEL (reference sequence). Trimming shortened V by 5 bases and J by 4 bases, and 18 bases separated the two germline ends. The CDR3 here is CASSNTGMSGNQPQHF. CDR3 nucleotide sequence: TGTGCCAGCAGCAATACGGGTATGTCCGGGAATCAGCCCCAGCATTTT.

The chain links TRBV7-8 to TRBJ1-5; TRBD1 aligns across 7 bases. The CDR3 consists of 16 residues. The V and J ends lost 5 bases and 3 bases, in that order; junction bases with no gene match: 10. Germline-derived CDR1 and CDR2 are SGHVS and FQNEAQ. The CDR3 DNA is TGTGCCAGCAGCCCATACGTGACAGGGATCAATCAGCCCCAGCATTTT. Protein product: CASSPYVTGINQPQHF.

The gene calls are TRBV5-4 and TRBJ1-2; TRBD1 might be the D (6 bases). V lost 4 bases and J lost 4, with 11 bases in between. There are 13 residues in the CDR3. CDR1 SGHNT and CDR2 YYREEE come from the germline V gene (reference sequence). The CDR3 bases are TGTGCCAGCAGCCCGGACAGTGTCTATGGCTACACCTTC. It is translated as CASSPDSVYGYTF.

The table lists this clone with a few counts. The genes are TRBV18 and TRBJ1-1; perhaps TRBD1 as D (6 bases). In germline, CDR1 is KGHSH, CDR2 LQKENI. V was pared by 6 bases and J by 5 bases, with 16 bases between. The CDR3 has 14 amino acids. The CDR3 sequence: CASSAGGAGTEAFF. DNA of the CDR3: TGTGCCAGCTCGGCCGGGGGGGCAGGAACTGAAGCTTTCTTT.

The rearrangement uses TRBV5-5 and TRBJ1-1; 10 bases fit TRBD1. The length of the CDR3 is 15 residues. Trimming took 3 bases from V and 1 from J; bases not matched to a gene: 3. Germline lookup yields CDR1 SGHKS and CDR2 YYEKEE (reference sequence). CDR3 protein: CASSWDRGTNTEAFF. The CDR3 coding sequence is TGTGCCAGCAGCTGGGACAGGGGCACGAACACTGAAGCTTTCTTT.

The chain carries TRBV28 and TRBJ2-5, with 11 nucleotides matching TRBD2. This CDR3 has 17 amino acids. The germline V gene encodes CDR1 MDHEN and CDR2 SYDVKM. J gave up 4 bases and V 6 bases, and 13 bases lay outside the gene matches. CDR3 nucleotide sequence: TGTGCCAGCAGGTCACTAGCGGGAGAAGCTCTTGGAGAGACCCAGTACTTC. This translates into CASRSLAGEALGETQYF.

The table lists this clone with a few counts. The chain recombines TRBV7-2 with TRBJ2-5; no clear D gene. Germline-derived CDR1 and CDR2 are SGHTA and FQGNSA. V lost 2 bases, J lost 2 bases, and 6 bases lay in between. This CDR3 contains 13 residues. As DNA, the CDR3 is TGTGCCAGCAGCTTAACGCGGCAAGAGACCCAGTACTTC. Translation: CASSLTRQETQYF. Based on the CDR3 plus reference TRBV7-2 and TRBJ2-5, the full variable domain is GAGVSQSPSNKVTEKGKDVELRCDPISGHTALYWYRQSLGQGLEFLIYFQGNSAPDKSGLPSDRFSAERTGGSVSTLTIQRTQQEDSAVYLCASSLTRQETQYFGPGTRLLVL.

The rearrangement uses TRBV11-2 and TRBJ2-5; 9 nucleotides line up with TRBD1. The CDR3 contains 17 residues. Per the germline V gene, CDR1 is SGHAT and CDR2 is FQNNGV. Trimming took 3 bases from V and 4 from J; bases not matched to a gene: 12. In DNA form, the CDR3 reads TGTGCCAGCAGCTTCTCCCCTTCCCGGACAGGGGCAGAGACCCAGTACTTC. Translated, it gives CASSFSPSRTGAETQYF.

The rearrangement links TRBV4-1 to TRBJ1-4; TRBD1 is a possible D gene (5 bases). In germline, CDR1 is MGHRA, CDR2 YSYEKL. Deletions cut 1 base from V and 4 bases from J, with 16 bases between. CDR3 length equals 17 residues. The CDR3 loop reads CASSQGQKGTLNEKLFF. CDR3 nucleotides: TGCGCCAGCAGCCAAGGTCAGAAGGGGACGCTTAATGAAAAACTGTTTTTT.

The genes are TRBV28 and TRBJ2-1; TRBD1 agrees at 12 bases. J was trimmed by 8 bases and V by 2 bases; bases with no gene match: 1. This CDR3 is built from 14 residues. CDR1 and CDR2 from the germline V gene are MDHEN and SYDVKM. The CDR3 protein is CASSLGTGGHEQFF. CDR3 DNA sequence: TGTGCCAGCAGTTTAGGGACAGGGGGCCATGAGCAGTTCTTC. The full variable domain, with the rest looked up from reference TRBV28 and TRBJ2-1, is DVKVTQSSRYLVKRTGEKVFLECVQDMDHENMFWYRQDPGLGLRLIYFSYDVKMKEKGDIPEGYSVSREKKERFSLILESASTNQTSMYLCASSLGTGGHEQFFGPGTRLTVL.

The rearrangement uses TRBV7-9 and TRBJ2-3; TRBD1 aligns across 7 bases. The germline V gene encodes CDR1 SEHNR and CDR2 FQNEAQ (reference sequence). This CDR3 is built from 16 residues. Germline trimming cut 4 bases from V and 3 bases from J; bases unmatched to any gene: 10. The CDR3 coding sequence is TGTGCCAGCAGCTCCTGGCCGGGACAGAGTACAGATACGCAGTATTTT. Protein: CASSSWPGQSTDTQYF.